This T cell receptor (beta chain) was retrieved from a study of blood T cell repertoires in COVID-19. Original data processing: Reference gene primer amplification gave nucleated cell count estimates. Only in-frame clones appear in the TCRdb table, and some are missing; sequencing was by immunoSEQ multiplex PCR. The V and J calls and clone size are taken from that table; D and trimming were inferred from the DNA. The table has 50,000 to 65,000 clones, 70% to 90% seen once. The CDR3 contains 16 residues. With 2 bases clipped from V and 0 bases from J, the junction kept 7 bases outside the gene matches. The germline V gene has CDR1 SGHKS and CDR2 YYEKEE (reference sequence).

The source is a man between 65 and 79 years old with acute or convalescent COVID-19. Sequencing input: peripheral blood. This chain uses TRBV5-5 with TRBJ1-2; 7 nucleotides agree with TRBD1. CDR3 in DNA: TGTGCCAGCAGCTTCGATCTGGGGACAGCTAACTATGGCTACACCTTC. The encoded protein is CASSFDLGTANYGYTF.